The subject of this entry is one TCR beta chain. The target antigen is unknown. The data derive from a study of T cell responses to AZD1222 COVID-19 vaccine. Study conclusions and caveats: The reported proportion of spike-specific TCRs targeting unmutated variant regions was nearly half.

Trimming at V came to 6 bases and at J to 5 bases, leaving 2 bases not matched to a gene. The V gene's germline CDR1 is SGHRS and CDR2 YFSETQ. The CDR3 runs 14 residues. Method: immunoSEQ multiplex PCR; TCRdb's copy keeps in-frame clones and lacks some. The data show some 120,000 clones, roughly nine tenths seen once. This sample comprised peripheral blood, obtained 28 days after the second AZD1222 dose. J is TRBJ2-1 and V is TRBV5-1; TRBD2 matches at 13 bases. The sequence came from an adult who received the AZD1222 COVID-19 vaccine. The CDR3 nucleotides are TGCGCCAGCAAGGGGACTAGCGGGGACAATGAGCAGTTCTTC. Protein sequence: CASKGTSGDNEQFF.